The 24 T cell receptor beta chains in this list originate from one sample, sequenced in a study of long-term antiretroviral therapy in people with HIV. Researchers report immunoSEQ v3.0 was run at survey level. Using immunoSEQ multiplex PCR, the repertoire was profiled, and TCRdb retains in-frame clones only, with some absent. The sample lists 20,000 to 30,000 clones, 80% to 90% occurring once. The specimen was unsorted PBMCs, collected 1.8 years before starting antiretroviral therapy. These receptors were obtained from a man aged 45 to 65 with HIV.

This CDR3 reads CASSFWATNEKLFF. In DNA, the CDR3 is TGTGCCAGCAGTTTCTGGGCAACTAATGAAAAACTGTTTTTT. The gene calls are TRBV27 and TRBJ1-4; no reliable D call. The CDR3 has 14 amino acids. The germline gives CDR1 MNHEY, CDR2 SMNVEV (reference sequence). V gave up 3 bases and J gave up 0 bases, with 5 bases separating them.

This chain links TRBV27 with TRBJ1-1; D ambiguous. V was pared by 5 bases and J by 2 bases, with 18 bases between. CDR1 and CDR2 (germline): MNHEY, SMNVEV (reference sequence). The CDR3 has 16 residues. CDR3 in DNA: TGTGCCAGCAGTCCTCGATATGGGAGTCCTAACACTGAAGCTTTCTTT. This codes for CASSPRYGSPNTEAFF.

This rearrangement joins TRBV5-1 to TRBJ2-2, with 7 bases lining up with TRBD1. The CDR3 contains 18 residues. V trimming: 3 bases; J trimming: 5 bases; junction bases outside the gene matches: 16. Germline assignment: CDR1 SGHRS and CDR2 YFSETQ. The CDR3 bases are TGCGCCAGCAGCTACCATTTCCGGTCGACAGGGCCGACCGGGGAGCTGTTTTTT. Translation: CASSYHFRSTGPTGELFF.

CDR3 sequence: CASSPGPPGLAGGPARTDTQYF. The DNA of the CDR3 is TGCGCCAGCAGCCCCGGCCCTCCGGGACTAGCGGGGGGTCCTGCGAGAACAGATACGCAGTATTTT. V usage is TRBV5-1 and J usage is TRBJ2-3, with 15 nucleotides matching TRBD2. The germline V gene has CDR1 SGHRS and CDR2 YFSETQ. The CDR3 covers 22 residues. The V and J ends lost 4 bases and 3 bases, in that order; junction bases with no gene match: 21.

CDR3 region: CASRLGTGRAYEQYF. The CDR3 DNA reads TGTGCCAGCAGACTCGGGACAGGGCGAGCCTACGAGCAGTACTTC. This chain joins TRBV6-5 and TRBJ2-7; TRBD1 matches 9 bases. The CDR3 covers 15 residues. After removal of 6 bases from V and 2 bases from J, the junction contained 8 bases not matched to a gene. Germline CDR1 and CDR2: MNHEY and SVGAGI.

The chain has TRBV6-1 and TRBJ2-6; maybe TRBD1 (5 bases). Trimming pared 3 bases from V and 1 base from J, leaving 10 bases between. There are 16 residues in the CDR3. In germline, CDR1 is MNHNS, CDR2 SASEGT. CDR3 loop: CASSESSGSGANVLTF. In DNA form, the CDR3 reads TGTGCCAGCAGTGAGTCCTCAGGGTCTGGGGCCAACGTCCTGACTTTC.

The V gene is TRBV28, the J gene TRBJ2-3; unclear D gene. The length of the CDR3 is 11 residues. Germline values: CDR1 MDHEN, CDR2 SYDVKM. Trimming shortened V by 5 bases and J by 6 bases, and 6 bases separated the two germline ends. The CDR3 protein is CASSLRDTQYF. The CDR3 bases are TGTGCCAGCAGTCTAAGGGATACGCAGTATTTT. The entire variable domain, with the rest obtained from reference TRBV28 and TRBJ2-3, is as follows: DVKVTQSSRYLVKRTGEKVFLECVQDMDHENMFWYRQDPGLGLRLIYFSYDVKMKEKGDIPEGYSVSREKKERFSLILESASTNQTSMYLCASSLRDTQYFGPGTRLTVL.

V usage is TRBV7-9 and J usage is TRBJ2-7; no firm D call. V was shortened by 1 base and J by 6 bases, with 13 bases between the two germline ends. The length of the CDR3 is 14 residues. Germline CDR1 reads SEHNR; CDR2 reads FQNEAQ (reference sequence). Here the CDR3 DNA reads TGTGCCAGCAGCTTAGGGACCCCCCTGACCGAGCAGTACTTC. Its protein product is CASSLGTPLTEQYF.

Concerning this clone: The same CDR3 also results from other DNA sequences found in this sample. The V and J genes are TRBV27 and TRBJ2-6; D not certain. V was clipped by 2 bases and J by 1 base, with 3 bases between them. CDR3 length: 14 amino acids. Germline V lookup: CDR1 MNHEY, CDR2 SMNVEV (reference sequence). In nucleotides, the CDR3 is TGTGCCAGCAGTTTAAGGTCTGGGGCCAACGTCCTGACTTTC. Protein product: CASSLRSGANVLTF.

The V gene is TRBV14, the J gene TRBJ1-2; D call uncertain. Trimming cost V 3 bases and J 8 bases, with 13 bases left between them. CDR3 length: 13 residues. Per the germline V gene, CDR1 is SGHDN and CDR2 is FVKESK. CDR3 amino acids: CASSQTPLGGYTF. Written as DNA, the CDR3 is TGTGCCAGCAGCCAGACTCCTTTGGGGGGCTACACCTTC. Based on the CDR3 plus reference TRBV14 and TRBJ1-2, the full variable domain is EAGVTQFPSHSVIEKGQTVTLRCDPISGHDNLYWYRRVMGKEIKFLLHFVKESKQDESGMPNNRFLAERTGGTYSTLKVQPAELEDSGVYFCASSQTPLGGYTFGSGTRLTVV.

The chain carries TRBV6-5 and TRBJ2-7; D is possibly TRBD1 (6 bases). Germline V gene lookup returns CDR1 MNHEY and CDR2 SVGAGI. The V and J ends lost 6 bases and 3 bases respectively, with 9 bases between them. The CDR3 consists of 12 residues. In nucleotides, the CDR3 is TGTGCCAGCAGGGAACAGGGCTACGAGCAGTACTTC. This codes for CASREQGYEQYF.

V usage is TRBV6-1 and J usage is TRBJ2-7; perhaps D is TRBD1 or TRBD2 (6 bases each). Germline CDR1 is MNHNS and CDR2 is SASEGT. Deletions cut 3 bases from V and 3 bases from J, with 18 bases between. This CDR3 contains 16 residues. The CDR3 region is CASSDTGGGRSYEQYF. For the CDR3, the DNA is TGTGCCAGCAGTGATACCGGGGGCGGGCGAAGCTACGAGCAGTACTTC.

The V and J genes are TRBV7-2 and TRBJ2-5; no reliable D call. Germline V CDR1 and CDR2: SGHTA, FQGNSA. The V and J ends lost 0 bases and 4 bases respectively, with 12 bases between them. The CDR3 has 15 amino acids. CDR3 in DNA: TGTGCCAGCAGCTTAGCGCAGGCTAGACGAGAGACCCAGTACTTC. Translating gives CASSLAQARRETQYF. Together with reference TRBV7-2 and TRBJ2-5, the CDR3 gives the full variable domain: GAGVSQSPSNKVTEKGKDVELRCDPISGHTALYWYRQSLGQGLEFLIYFQGNSAPDKSGLPSDRFSAERTGGSVSTLTIQRTQQEDSAVYLCASSLAQARRETQYFGPGTRLLVL.

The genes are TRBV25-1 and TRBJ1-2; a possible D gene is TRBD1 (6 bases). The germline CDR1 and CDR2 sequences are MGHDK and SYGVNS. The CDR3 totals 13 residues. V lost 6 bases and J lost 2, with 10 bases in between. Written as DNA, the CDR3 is TGTGCCAGCAGCCTCGGACAGAACTATGGCTACACCTTC. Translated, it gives CASSLGQNYGYTF.

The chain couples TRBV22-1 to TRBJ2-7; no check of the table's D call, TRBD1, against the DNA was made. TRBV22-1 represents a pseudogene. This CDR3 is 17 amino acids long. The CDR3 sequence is CPGSAPGEETVYYEQYF. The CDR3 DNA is TGTCCTGGGAGCGCACCCGGAGAAGAGACAGTCTACTACGAGCAGTACTTC.

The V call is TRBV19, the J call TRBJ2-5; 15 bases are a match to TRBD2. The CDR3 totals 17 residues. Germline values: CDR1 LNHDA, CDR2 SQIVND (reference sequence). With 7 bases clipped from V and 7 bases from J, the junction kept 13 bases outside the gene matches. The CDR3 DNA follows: TGTGCCAGTATTAGGACTAGCGGGGGGGCCAAACCCAGGACCCAGTACTTC. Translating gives CASIRTSGGAKPRTQYF.

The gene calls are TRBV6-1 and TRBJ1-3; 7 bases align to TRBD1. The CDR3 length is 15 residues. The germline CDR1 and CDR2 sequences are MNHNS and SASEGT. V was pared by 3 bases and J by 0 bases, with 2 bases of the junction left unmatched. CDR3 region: CASSDGTASGNTIYF. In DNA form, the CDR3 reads TGTGCCAGCAGTGACGGGACAGCCTCTGGAAACACCATATATTTT.

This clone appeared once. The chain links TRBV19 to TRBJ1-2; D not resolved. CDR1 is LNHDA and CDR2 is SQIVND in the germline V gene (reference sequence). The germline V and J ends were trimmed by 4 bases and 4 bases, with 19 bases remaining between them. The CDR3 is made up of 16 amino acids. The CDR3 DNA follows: TGTGCCAGTAGTAGCTTCATGGGGTTACAAGGCTATGGCTACACCTTC. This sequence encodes CASSSFMGLQGYGYTF.

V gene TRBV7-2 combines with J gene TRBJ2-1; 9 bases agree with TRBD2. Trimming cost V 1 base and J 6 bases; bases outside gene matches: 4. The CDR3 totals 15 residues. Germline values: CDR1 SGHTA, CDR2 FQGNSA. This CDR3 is CASSLGGLAINEQFF. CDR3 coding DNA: TGTGCCAGCAGCTTAGGCGGACTAGCGATCAATGAGCAGTTCTTC.

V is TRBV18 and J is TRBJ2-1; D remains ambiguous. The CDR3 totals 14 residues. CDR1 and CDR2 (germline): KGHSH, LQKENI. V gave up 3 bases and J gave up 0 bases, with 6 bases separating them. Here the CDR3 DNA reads TGTGCCAGCTCACCTAGAAGCTCCTACAATGAGCAGTTCTTC. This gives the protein CASSPRSSYNEQFF. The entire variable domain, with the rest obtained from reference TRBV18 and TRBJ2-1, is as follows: NAGVMQNPRHLVRRRGQEARLRCSPMKGHSHVYWYRQLPEEGLKFMVYLQKENIIDESGMPKERFSAEFPKEGPSILRIQQVVRGDSAAYFCASSPRSSYNEQFFGPGTRLTVL.

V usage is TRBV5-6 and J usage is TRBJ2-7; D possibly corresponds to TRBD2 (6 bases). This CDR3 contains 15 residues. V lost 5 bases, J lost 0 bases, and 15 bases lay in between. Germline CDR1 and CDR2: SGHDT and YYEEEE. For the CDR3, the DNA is TGTGCCAGCAGACCCCTAGCGAAACGCTCCTACGAGCAGTACTTC. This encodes CASRPLAKRSYEQYF.

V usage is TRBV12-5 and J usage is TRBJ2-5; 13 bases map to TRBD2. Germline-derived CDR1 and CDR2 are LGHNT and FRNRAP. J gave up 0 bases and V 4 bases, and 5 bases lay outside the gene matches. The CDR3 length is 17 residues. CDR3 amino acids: CASGWTSGGPYQETQYF. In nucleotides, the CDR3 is TGTGCTAGTGGTTGGACTAGCGGGGGTCCGTACCAAGAGACCCAGTACTTC.

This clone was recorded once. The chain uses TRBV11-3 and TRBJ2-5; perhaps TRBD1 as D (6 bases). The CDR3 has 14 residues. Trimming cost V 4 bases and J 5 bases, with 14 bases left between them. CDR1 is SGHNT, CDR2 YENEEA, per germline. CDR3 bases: TGTGCCAGCAGCTCAGGACAGTCTCGGGAGACCCAGTACTTC. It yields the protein CASSSGQSRETQYF. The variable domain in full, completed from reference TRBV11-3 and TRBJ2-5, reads EAGVVQSPRYKIIEKKQPVAFWCNPISGHNTLYWYLQNLGQGPELLIRYENEEAVDDSQLPKDRFSAERLKGVDSTLKIQPAELGDSAVYLCASSSGQSRETQYFGPGTRLLVL.

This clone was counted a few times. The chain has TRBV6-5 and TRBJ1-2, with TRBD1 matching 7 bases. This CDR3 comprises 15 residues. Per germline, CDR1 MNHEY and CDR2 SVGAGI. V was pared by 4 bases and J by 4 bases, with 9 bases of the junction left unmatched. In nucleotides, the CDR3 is TGTGCCAGCAGTTCTGCTCTGACAGGGATCTATGGCTACACCTTC. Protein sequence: CASSSALTGIYGYTF.